The rows below give T cell receptor beta chains drawn from one sample of a study of T cells in Graves' hyperthyroidism and ophthalmopathy. TCRdb processed the multiplex PCR reads anew with MiXCR; each CDR3 protein has one entry. The repertoire includes about 250,000 distinct CDR3 sequences, approximately 21% of them detected once, and under 65% sits in the top ten. The material sequenced was blood. Receptors were obtained from a man aged 30 to 39 with Graves' ophthalmopathy. The CDR3 runs from the conserved cysteine through the conserved F or W. Fields, in order: D gene, clone size, V gene, J gene, CDR3 DNA, CDR3 protein. D genes are given only for firm matches. Clone size is not always given. Where it is, it says once, few, many or a class for expanded clones.

d_gene: NA
abundance: NA
v_gene: TRBV27
j_gene: TRBJ2-7
CDR3nt: TGTGCCAGCAGTTTAAGATCAGGGTACTACGAGCAGTACTTC
CDR3aa: CASSLRSGYYEQYF

d_gene: TRBD2
abundance: few
v_gene: TRBV28
j_gene: TRBJ2-1
CDR3nt: TGTGCCAGCAGTTATCTACCCGGACTAGCGGGCACTACAAGAGGTTACAATGAGCAGTTCTTC
CDR3aa: CASSYLPGLAGTTRGYNEQFF

d_gene: NA
abundance: many
v_gene: TRBV28
j_gene: TRBJ2-3
CDR3nt: TGTGCCAGCAGTTTGTCCGGATCTAGGGGGGATACGCAGTATTTT
CDR3aa: CASSLSGSRGDTQYF

d_gene: NA
abundance: few
v_gene: TRBV5-8
j_gene: TRBJ2-7
CDR3nt: TGTGCCAGCAGTCCGATAGCGGCTCGTGGGCTTGAGCAGTACTTC
CDR3aa: CASSPIAARGLEQYF

d_gene: NA
abundance: NA
v_gene: TRBV6-2/TRBV6-3
j_gene: TRBJ2-3
CDR3nt: TGTGCCAGCACTACCTTAGGTTCCGCAGATACGCAGTATTTT
CDR3aa: CASTTLGSADTQYF

d_gene: NA
abundance: many
v_gene: TRBV18
j_gene: TRBJ2-1
CDR3nt: TGTGCCAGCTCACCACCCGGGACACGAAACAATGAGCAGTTCTTC
CDR3aa: CASSPPGTRNNEQFF

d_gene: NA
abundance: few
v_gene: TRBV6-5
j_gene: TRBJ2-5
CDR3nt: TGTGCCAGCAGTTACAAATCCCAAGAGACCCAGTACTTC
CDR3aa: CASSYKSQETQYF

d_gene: TRBD2
abundance: NA
v_gene: TRBV20-1
j_gene: TRBJ2-5
CDR3nt: TGCAGTGCTGGACTAGCGGGAAATTCACAGGGGGAGACCCAGTACTTC
CDR3aa: CSAGLAGNSQGETQYF

d_gene: TRBD1
abundance: few
v_gene: TRBV20-1
j_gene: TRBJ2-7
CDR3nt: TGCAGTGCTAGACCCCGGGACAGCTCCTACGAGCAGTACTTC
CDR3aa: CSARPRDSSYEQYF

d_gene: TRBD1
abundance: few
v_gene: TRBV6-1
j_gene: TRBJ2-7
CDR3nt: TGTGCCAGCAGCCTAACCGGGACAGGGGATTACGAGCAGTACTTC
CDR3aa: CASSLTGTGDYEQYF

d_gene: NA
abundance: NA
v_gene: TRBV12-3/TRBV12-4
j_gene: TRBJ1-4
CDR3nt: TGTGCCAGCAGTTTAGCTGACAATGAAAAACTGTTTTTT
CDR3aa: CASSLADNEKLFF

d_gene: NA
abundance: NA
v_gene: TRBV18
j_gene: TRBJ2-5
CDR3nt: TGTGCCAGCTCACCACCGGTCGCCAGGGGAGAGACCCAGTACTTC
CDR3aa: CASSPPVARGETQYF

d_gene: NA
abundance: many
v_gene: TRBV11-2
j_gene: TRBJ1-1
CDR3nt: TGTGCCAGCAGCCTTGAACGCACTGAAGCTTTCTTT
CDR3aa: CASSLERTEAFF

d_gene: TRBD2
abundance: few
v_gene: TRBV3-1
j_gene: TRBJ2-1
CDR3nt: TGTGCCAGCAGCCGGGATAGCGGGAGCTTCGGGAATGAGCAGTTCTTC
CDR3aa: CASSRDSGSFGNEQFF

d_gene: TRBD2
abundance: many
v_gene: TRBV30
j_gene: TRBJ2-1
CDR3nt: TGTGCCTGGGGAAGGACTAGCGGGTACTACAATGAGCAGTTCTTC
CDR3aa: CAWGRTSGYYNEQFF

d_gene: TRBD1
abundance: few
v_gene: TRBV12-3/TRBV12-4
j_gene: TRBJ1-3
CDR3nt: TGTGCCAGCAGTACCGGGACAGGGGGAAGAAACACCATATATTTT
CDR3aa: CASSTGTGGRNTIYF

d_gene: TRBD1
abundance: many
v_gene: TRBV12-3/TRBV12-4
j_gene: TRBJ1-5
CDR3nt: TGTGCCAGCAGGGGGACAGTTCCCAATCAGCCCCAGCATTTT
CDR3aa: CASRGTVPNQPQHF

d_gene: TRBD1
abundance: many
v_gene: TRBV20-1
j_gene: TRBJ2-7
CDR3nt: TGCAGTGCCACCGGGACAGGGGGGTCCTACGAGCAGTACTTC
CDR3aa: CSATGTGGSYEQYF

d_gene: NA
abundance: once
v_gene: TRBV11-2
j_gene: TRBJ1-1
CDR3nt: TGTGCCAGCACCCGTAAGGTTGAAGCTTTCTTT
CDR3aa: CASTRKVEAFF

d_gene: TRBD2
abundance: NA
v_gene: TRBV15
j_gene: TRBJ2-2
CDR3nt: TGTGCCACCAGCAGCCAGGCGGGAGACACCGGGGAGCTGTTTTTT
CDR3aa: CATSSQAGDTGELFF

d_gene: NA
abundance: NA
v_gene: TRBV10-3
j_gene: TRBJ1-5
CDR3nt: TGTGCCACCCGAAACGGCGGCGACAATCAGCCCCAGCATTTT
CDR3aa: CATRNGGDNQPQHF

d_gene: NA
abundance: few
v_gene: TRBV28
j_gene: TRBJ2-5
CDR3nt: TGTGCCAGCAGTCCCCTCCGTAGTAGCGAGACCCAGTACTTC
CDR3aa: CASSPLRSSETQYF

d_gene: NA
abundance: NA
v_gene: TRBV20-1
j_gene: TRBJ1-2
CDR3nt: TGCAGTGCTAGTCCCTGGGGGGCTGGCGGCTACACCTTC
CDR3aa: CSASPWGAGGYTF

d_gene: TRBD2
abundance: NA
v_gene: TRBV6-2/TRBV6-3
j_gene: TRBJ2-2
CDR3nt: TGTGCCAGCAGTTACGTAGCGGGAGGGCCCCACACCGGGGAGCTGTTTTTT
CDR3aa: CASSYVAGGPHTGELFF

d_gene: NA
abundance: many
v_gene: TRBV20-1
j_gene: TRBJ2-3
CDR3nt: TGCAGTGCTAAAGTAGGCGGGACGGATACGCAGTATTTT
CDR3aa: CSAKVGGTDTQYF

d_gene: NA
abundance: NA
v_gene: TRBV12-3/TRBV12-4
j_gene: TRBJ2-1
CDR3nt: TGTGCCAGCAGTTTAATAGAGAATGAGCAGTTCTTC
CDR3aa: CASSLIENEQFF

d_gene: NA
abundance: NA
v_gene: TRBV20-1
j_gene: TRBJ1-2
CDR3nt: TGCAGTGCTAGAGATCCCCCCACTCTCGGCTACACCTTC
CDR3aa: CSARDPPTLGYTF